Below are 5 T cell receptor beta chains sequenced from a single sample in a study of T cell responses to AZD1222 COVID-19 vaccine. TCRdb keeps only in-frame clones here, not all; method: immunoSEQ multiplex PCR. The sample yields over 100,000 clones, around 90% seen once. The source was peripheral blood, collected on day 0 of AZD1222 vaccination. These receptor sequences come from an adult in good health.

This clone was picked up one time. The V and J genes are TRBV7-9 and TRBJ2-1, with 7 bases fitting TRBD2. The CDR3 has 17 residues. The V segment lost 5 bases and the J segment 6 bases; nucleotides outside the gene matches: 16. CDR1 is SEHNR and CDR2 is FQNEAQ in the germline V gene (reference sequence). The CDR3 here is CASSKQRERFSGNEQFF. DNA for the CDR3: TGTGCCAGCAGCAAACAGCGGGAAAGGTTTTCGGGCAATGAGCAGTTCTTC.

The rearrangement joins TRBV20-1 to TRBJ2-1; D is ambiguous. The V gene lost 6 bases and the J gene lost 2 bases, with 5 bases spanning the gap. Germline V lookup: CDR1 DFQATT, CDR2 SNEGSKA (reference sequence). This CDR3 contains 11 residues. In nucleotides, the CDR3 is TGCAGTGCCGGCCCCTACAATGAGCAGTTCTTC. Its protein product is CSAGPYNEQFF.

The chain is built from TRBV19 and TRBJ1-1; D gene ambiguous. Germline CDR1 reads LNHDA; CDR2 reads SQIVND (reference sequence). The CDR3 has 16 amino acids. V lost 1 base to trimming and J lost 4 bases, with 16 bases between them. This chain's CDR3 is CASSIGVRSLGTEAFF. The CDR3 DNA follows: TGTGCCAGTAGTATAGGAGTAAGGAGTTTGGGCACTGAAGCTTTCTTT.

In this sample, this clone turned up a few times. The chain uses TRBV7-2 and TRBJ2-4; 10 bases match TRBD1. The CDR3 has 18 residues. V was clipped by 1 base and J by 0 bases; unmatched bases: 6. CDR1 is SGHTA, CDR2 FQGNSA, per germline. CDR3: CASSLEGRDRGAKNIQYF. CDR3 DNA: TGTGCCAGCAGCTTAGAGGGCCGGGACAGGGGAGCCAAAAACATTCAGTACTTC.

The chain recombines TRBV3-1 (or the pseudogene TRBV3-2) with TRBJ1-4; the D is unclear. V was trimmed by 0 bases and J by 3 bases, leaving 8 bases between them. CDR3 size: 15 residues. Germline CDR1 reads LGHDT; CDR2 reads YNNKEL (reference sequence). CDR3 coding DNA: TGTGCCAGCAGCCAAGATTGGCAGTCTAATGAAAAACTGTTTTTT. Its protein product is CASSQDWQSNEKLFF.